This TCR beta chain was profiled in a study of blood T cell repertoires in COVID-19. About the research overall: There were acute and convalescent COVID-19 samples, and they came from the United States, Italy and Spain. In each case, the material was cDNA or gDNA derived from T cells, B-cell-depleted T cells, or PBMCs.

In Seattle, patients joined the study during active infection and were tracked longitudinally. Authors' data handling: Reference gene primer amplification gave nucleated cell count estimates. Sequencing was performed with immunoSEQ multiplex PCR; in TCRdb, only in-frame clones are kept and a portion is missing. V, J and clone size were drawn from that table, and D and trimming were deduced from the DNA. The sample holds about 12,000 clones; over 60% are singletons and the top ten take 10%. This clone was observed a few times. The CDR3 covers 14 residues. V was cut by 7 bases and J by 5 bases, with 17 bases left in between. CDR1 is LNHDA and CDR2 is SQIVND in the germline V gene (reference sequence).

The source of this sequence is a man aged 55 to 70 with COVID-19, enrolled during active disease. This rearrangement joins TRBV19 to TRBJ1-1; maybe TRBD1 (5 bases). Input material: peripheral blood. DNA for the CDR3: TGTGCCAGTACCCCCCGGGGGGAAGGGACTGAAGCTTTCTTT. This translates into CASTPRGEGTEAFF.